The 13 T cell receptor beta chains below come from one sample, sequenced in a study of graft-versus-host responses after intestinal transplantation. Libraries were prepared by immunoSEQ multiplex PCR; TCRdb keeps only in-frame clonotypes and omits some of them. Of around 20,000 clones listed, 95% are singletons. Sequencing was performed on PBMCs, taken 23 days after intestinal transplant. The source is a human patient who received an intestinal transplant, so some T cells may come from the graft donor.

The genes are TRBV28 and TRBJ2-5; 11 nucleotides align to TRBD2. The CDR3 spans 16 residues. The V gene end was trimmed by 3 bases and the J gene end by 2 bases; junction bases not matched to a gene: 5. The germline V gene has CDR1 MDHEN and CDR2 SYDVKM. This chain's CDR3 is CASSLKGLAEQETQYF. CDR3 DNA sequence: TGTGCCAGCAGTTTGAAGGGACTAGCGGAGCAAGAGACCCAGTACTTC.

This chain uses TRBV7-2 with TRBJ2-5; D is ambiguous. The J call may not be correct, given that the DNA end is closer to TRBJ2-7. Germline lookup yields CDR1 SGHTA and CDR2 FQGNSA. This CDR3 is built from 14 residues. The CDR3 protein is CASSLSVVTYEQYF. CDR3 coding DNA: TGTGCCAGCAGCTTGAGTGTCGTCACCTACGAGCAGTACTTC.

Only one count was recorded for this clone. This chain joins TRBV4-1 and TRBJ2-7; 7 bases are shared with TRBD2. The germline CDR1 and CDR2 sequences are MGHRA and YSYEKL. J was trimmed by 9 bases and V by 3 bases; bases with no gene match: 17. This CDR3 region has 16 residues. Written as DNA, the CDR3 is TGCGCCAGCAGCCAGGAAGTAGGGCGGGAGAGCCCTGGGCAGTACTTC. Encoded protein: CASSQEVGRESPGQYF.

V gene TRBV7-8 combines with J gene TRBJ2-7, with D perhaps TRBD2 (6 bases). The germline gives CDR1 SGHVS, CDR2 FQNEAQ. The CDR3 contains 14 residues. V was trimmed by 0 bases and J by 2 bases, leaving 8 bases between them. CDR3 coding DNA: TGTGCCAGCAGCTTAGCCGGACTAACCTACGAGCAGTACTTC. It codes for CASSLAGLTYEQYF.

V usage is TRBV28 and J usage is TRBJ1-2; 10 bases line up with TRBD1. The V gene end was trimmed by 7 bases and the J gene end by 6 bases; junction bases not matched to a gene: 11. The CDR3 spans 15 residues. Germline CDR1 reads MDHEN; CDR2 reads SYDVKM. The CDR3 DNA is TGTGCCAGCATTCTATATACCGGGACAGGGGATGGCTACACCTTC. Translation gives CASILYTGTGDGYTF.

J is TRBJ1-4 and V is TRBV28, with TRBD1 matching over 8 bases. This CDR3 has 15 residues. V lost 5 bases to trimming and J lost 8 bases; unmatched junction nucleotides: 10. Germline assignment: CDR1 MDHEN and CDR2 SYDVKM. In DNA form, the CDR3 reads TGTGCCAGCAGTATAACGACAGGGGCGAGAGAAAAACTGTTTTTT. Amino acids: CASSITTGAREKLFF.

The J gene is TRBJ2-5, the V gene TRBV7-6; perhaps TRBD1 as D (6 bases). CDR1 SGHVS and CDR2 FNYEAQ come from the germline V gene. The CDR3 has 14 amino acids. The V gene lost 2 bases and the J gene lost 0 bases, with 7 bases spanning the gap. This CDR3 reads CASSLRGYQETQYF. The CDR3 DNA reads as TGTGCCAGCAGCTTAAGGGGGTACCAAGAGACCCAGTACTTC.

The J gene is TRBJ2-5, the V gene TRBV15, with TRBD1 matching 8 bases. From germline, CDR1 is LNHNV and CDR2 YYDKDF (reference sequence). V was pared by 8 bases and J by 3 bases, with 8 bases of the junction left unmatched. CDR3 length equals 14 residues. Here the CDR3 reads CATGDRGTEETQYF. The CDR3 bases are TGTGCCACCGGAGACAGGGGAACGGAAGAGACCCAGTACTTC. Using reference TRBV15 and TRBJ2-5 for the parts outside the CDR3, the full variable domain is DAMVIQNPRYQVTQFGKPVTLSCSQTLNHNVMYWYQQKSSQAPKLLFHYYDKDFNNEADTPDNFQSRRPNTSFCFLDIRSPGLGDTAMYLCATGDRGTEETQYFGPGTRLLVL.

The chain joins TRBV27 to TRBJ2-2, with D perhaps assigned TRBD1 or TRBD2 (5 bases each). The CDR3 extends over 17 amino acids. Trimming took 5 bases from V and 0 from J, leaving 16 bases between them. The germline gives CDR1 MNHEY, CDR2 SMNVEV (reference sequence). This CDR3 reads CASSLPTGRPNTGELFF. The CDR3 DNA is TGTGCCAGCAGTCTACCCACGGGACGGCCGAACACCGGGGAGCTGTTTTTT.

The chain carries TRBV10-2 and TRBJ2-3; 15 bases line up with TRBD2. Germline values: CDR1 WSHSY, CDR2 SAAADI. The CDR3 is 15 residues long. V lost 5 bases, J lost 4 bases, and 1 base stayed unmatched. DNA of the CDR3: TGCGCCAGCAGTAGGACTAGCGGGAGGGCAGATACGCAGTATTTT. It specifies CASSRTSGRADTQYF.

DNA for the CDR3: TGTGCCAGCAGTTTAGAGGGCAGGGGAGACTATGGCTACACCTTC. It translates to CASSLEGRGDYGYTF. This sequence joins TRBV28 and TRBJ1-2; a possible D gene is TRBD1 (6 bases). The length of the CDR3 is 15 residues. Germline assignment: CDR1 MDHEN and CDR2 SYDVKM. V lost 2 bases to trimming and J lost 3 bases, with 13 bases between them.

The chain combines TRBV10-2 with TRBJ2-1; TRBD2 aligns across 10 bases. The CDR3 contains 16 residues. In germline, CDR1 is WSHSY, CDR2 SAAADI. The V segment lost 4 bases and the J segment 4 bases; nucleotides outside the gene matches: 7. The CDR3 reads CASSVTEREGYNEQFF. Written as DNA, the CDR3 is TGCGCCAGCAGTGTTACGGAGCGGGAGGGATACAATGAGCAGTTCTTC.

The V and J genes are TRBV27 and TRBJ2-7; a weak D match, TRBD1 (5 bases). Trimming stripped 0 bases from V and 3 bases from J, with 9 bases between. The germline gives CDR1 MNHEY, CDR2 SMNVEV (reference sequence). CDR3 length: 14 amino acids. This CDR3 reads CASSLSGVSYEQYF. The CDR3 DNA is TGTGCCAGCAGTTTATCAGGGGTTAGCTACGAGCAGTACTTC.